This TCR beta chain was sequenced during a study of PD-1 blockade in classical Hodgkin lymphoma. The CDR3 contains 15 residues. Profiling relied on immunoSEQ multiplex PCR, and the TCRdb table lists in-frame clones only, not all of them. The sample contains tens of thousands of clones, roughly 78% of which appear only once. Time point in this sample: cycle 4 day 1 (C4D1), after about 6 weeks of nivolumab. Autologous stem cell transplantation was followed by relapse in every patient, and brentuximab vedotin exposure varied. The sequence was collected from a human donor with classical Hodgkin lymphoma. This material consisted of peripheral blood mononuclear cells (PBMCs), taken before the fourth cycle of nivolumab. J is TRBJ2-7 and V is TRBV21-1; the table's D gene call, TRBD2, was not cross checked with the DNA. TRBV21-1 is recorded as a pseudogene. For the CDR3, the DNA is TGTGCCAGCAGCTCTTTTCGACTGATCTCCTACGAGCAGTACTTC. Its translation is CASSSFRLISYEQYF.